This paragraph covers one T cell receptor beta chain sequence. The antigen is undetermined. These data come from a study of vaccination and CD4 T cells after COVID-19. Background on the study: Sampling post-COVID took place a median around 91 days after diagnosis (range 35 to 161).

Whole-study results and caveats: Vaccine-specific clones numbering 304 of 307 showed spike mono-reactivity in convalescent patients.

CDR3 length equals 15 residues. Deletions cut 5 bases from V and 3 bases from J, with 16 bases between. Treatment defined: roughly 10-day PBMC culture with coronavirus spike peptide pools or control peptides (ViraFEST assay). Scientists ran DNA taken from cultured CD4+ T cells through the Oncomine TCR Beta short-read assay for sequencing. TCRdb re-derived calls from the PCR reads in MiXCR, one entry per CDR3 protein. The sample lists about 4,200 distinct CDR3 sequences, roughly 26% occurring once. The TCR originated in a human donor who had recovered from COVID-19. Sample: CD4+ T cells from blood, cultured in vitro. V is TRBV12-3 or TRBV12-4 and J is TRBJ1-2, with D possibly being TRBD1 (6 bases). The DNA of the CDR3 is TGTGCCAGCAGTCCCGACGGGGGCAAGGACTATGGCTACACCTTC. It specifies CASSPDGGKDYGYTF.